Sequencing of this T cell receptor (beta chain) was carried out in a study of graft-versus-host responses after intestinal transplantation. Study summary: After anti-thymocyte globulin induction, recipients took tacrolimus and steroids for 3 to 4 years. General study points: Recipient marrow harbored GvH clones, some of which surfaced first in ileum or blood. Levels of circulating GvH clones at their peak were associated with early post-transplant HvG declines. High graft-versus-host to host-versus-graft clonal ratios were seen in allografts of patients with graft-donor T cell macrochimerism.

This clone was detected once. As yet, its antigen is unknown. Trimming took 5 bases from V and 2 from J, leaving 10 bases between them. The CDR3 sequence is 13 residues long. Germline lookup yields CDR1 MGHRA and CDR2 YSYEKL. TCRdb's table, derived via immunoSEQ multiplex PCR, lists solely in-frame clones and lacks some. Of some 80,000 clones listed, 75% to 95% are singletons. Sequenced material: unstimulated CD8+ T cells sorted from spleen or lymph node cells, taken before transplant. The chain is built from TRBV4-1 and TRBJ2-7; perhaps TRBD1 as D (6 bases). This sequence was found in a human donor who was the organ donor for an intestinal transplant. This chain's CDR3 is CASSRGITYEQYF. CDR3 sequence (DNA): TGCGCCAGCAGCAGGGGGATCACCTACGAGCAGTACTTC.